One sample yielded the 8 T cell receptor beta chains listed below, sequenced in a study of PD-1 blockade in classical Hodgkin lymphoma. Data came from immunoSEQ multiplex PCR; TCRdb stores just in-frame clones and leaves some out. The repertoire holds fewer than 20,000 clones, with approximately 92% as singletons. This sample's time point: newly diagnosed, previously untreated cHL patient sample. Purification of CD4+ T cells from thawed PBMCs was performed via magnetic negative selection. What was sequenced was CD4+ T cells from blood. These TCRs come from a human donor with classical Hodgkin lymphoma.

This chain connects TRBV11-2 to TRBJ1-4; D perhaps matches TRBD1 (5 bases). The CDR3 covers 15 residues. Germline-derived CDR1 and CDR2 are SGHAT and FQNNGV. V lost 0 bases and J lost 6, with 11 bases in between. Here the CDR3 reads CASSLEWGRDEKLFF. In DNA form, the CDR3 reads TGTGCCAGCAGCTTAGAATGGGGGAGGGATGAAAAACTGTTTTTT.

The chain uses TRBV6-1 and TRBJ1-1; D may be TRBD1 (6 bases). Looked up from germline, CDR1 is MNHNS and CDR2 is SASEGT. This CDR3 contains 13 residues. V was trimmed by 5 bases and J by 0 bases, leaving 7 bases between them. DNA for the CDR3: TGTGCCAGCAGTCACAGGGTGAACACTGAAGCTTTCTTT. Amino acid sequence: CASSHRVNTEAFF.

The rearrangement joins TRBV7-2 to TRBJ2-2; D perhaps matches TRBD2 (5 bases). The CDR3 totals 14 residues. Germline CDR1 and CDR2: SGHTA and FQGNSA. Trimming shortened V by 1 base and J by 8 bases, and 11 bases separated the two germline ends. The CDR3 loop reads CASSLGVGVGELFF. CDR3 bases: TGTGCCAGCAGCTTAGGAGTGGGAGTGGGGGAGCTGTTTTTT.

The chain employs TRBV11-2 and TRBJ2-7, with D possibly matching TRBD2 (5 bases). Germline V gene data show CDR1 as SGHAT and CDR2 as FQNNGV. CDR3 length: 15 residues. Between the trimmed V and J ends, which lost 7 bases and 6 bases, there was a span of 22 bases. In DNA, the CDR3 is TGTGCCAGCACCATTAAGAGATCGGGGATAGGCGAGCAGTACTTC. Its translation: CASTIKRSGIGEQYF.

This chain connects TRBV9 to TRBJ2-1, with D perhaps matching TRBD2 (6 bases). Germline V gene sequence: CDR1 SGDLS, CDR2 YYNGEE. This CDR3 contains 11 residues. V was clipped by 2 bases and J by 11 bases, with 8 bases between them. The CDR3 reads CASSVGGKQFF. DNA for the CDR3: TGTGCCAGCAGCGTGGGCGGGAAGCAGTTCTTC. Full variable domain (outside the CDR3, taken from reference TRBV9 and TRBJ2-1): DSGVTQTPKHLITATGQRVTLRCSPRSGDLSVYWYQQSLDQGLQFLIQYYNGEERAKGNILERFSAQQFPDLHSELNLSSLELGDSALYFCASSVGGKQFFGPGTRLTVL.

The gene calls are TRBV12-1 and TRBJ1-6. TRBV12-1 is marked as a pseudogene. The length of the CDR3 is 16 residues. CDR3 sequence reads: CASSWEPGSYNSPLHF. As DNA, the CDR3 is TGTGCCAGCAGCTGGGAACCCGGGTCCTATAATTCACCCCTCCACTTT.

This clone showed up just a few times. The J gene is TRBJ1-5, the V gene TRBV29-1, with 8 bases matching TRBD1. The trim removed 1 base at V and 9 bases at J, leaving 5 bases unmatched. This CDR3 spans 13 amino acids. Germline values: CDR1 SQVTM, CDR2 ANQGSEA. The CDR3 region has the DNA TGCAGCGTTGAAGGGCCAGGGGGCCGGCCCCAGCATTTT. This encodes CSVEGPGGRPQHF.

The chain is built from TRBV30 and TRBJ2-3; D remains unclear. Trimming pared 0 bases from V and 3 bases from J, leaving 7 bases between. The CDR3 length is 13 residues. Germline values: CDR1 GTSNPN, CDR2 SVGIG (reference sequence). The CDR3 DNA follows: TGTGCCTGGAGTGTACGTGCGACAGATACGCAGTATTTT. Amino acids: CAWSVRATDTQYF.